This TCR beta chain was recorded in a study of early T cells in non-severe SARS-CoV-2 infection. Findings and limits, study-wide: The study's VDJdb matching favored anti-spike CD8 responses and missed private and CD4 specificities.

The CDR3 loop spans 13 amino acids. With 8 bases removed from V and 0 bases from J, the gap between germline ends came to 11 bases. Per the germline V gene, CDR1 is SQVTM and CDR2 is ANQGSEA. Individual cDNA molecules were tagged with unique molecular identifiers. TCRdb used MiXCR to reprocess the 5' RACE reads, holding one entry per CDR3 protein. The data hold some 31,000 distinct CDR3 sequences, with roughly 5.7% observed a single time. This clonotype was recorded many times. As yet, its antigen is unknown. The rearrangement joins TRBV29-1 to TRBJ2-4; the D gene is possibly TRBD2 (5 bases). The sequence derives from an adult who was a healthcare worker with PCR-confirmed SARS-CoV-2 infection or an uninfected control (not recorded which). Sequencing was performed on whole blood. The CDR3 sequence: CSPGVLAKNIQYF. Here the CDR3 DNA reads TGCAGCCCCGGGGTGTTAGCCAAAAACATTCAGTACTTC.